This T cell receptor beta chain originates from a study of radiation and T cells in renal cell carcinoma. Study-level information: Nephrectomy followed 15 Gy stereotactic body radiation by 4 weeks.

Measured with immunoSEQ multiplex PCR; TCRdb has only the in-frame clones, and not every one. In the table there are roughly 130,000 clones, more than 75% of which are singletons. V dropped 6 bases and J dropped 5; count of bases not matched to a gene: 4. Germline values: CDR1 SNHLY, CDR2 FYNNEI. This CDR3 is 13 amino acids long. Study outcomes and limitations: In blood, top tumor clones expanded by 2 weeks, shrinking by 4.

Time point defined: blood 2 weeks post-SBRT. Treatment given: 15 Gy SBRT to primary tumor, nephrectomy 4 weeks later. Radiation-treated patients gave blood at baseline, week 2 and week 4. The patient's renal cell carcinoma had clear cell pathology. With regard to this clone: Its antigen remains unknown.

The sequence was obtained from a woman in her seventies with renal cell carcinoma. The material sequenced was blood, taken from a patient whose treatment included radiotherapy and nephrectomy. V and J are TRBV2 and TRBJ1-1, with 9 bases that match TRBD1. The CDR3: CASRMTGGTEAFF. In DNA form, the CDR3 reads TGTGCCAGCAGGATGACAGGGGGAACTGAAGCTTTCTTT.